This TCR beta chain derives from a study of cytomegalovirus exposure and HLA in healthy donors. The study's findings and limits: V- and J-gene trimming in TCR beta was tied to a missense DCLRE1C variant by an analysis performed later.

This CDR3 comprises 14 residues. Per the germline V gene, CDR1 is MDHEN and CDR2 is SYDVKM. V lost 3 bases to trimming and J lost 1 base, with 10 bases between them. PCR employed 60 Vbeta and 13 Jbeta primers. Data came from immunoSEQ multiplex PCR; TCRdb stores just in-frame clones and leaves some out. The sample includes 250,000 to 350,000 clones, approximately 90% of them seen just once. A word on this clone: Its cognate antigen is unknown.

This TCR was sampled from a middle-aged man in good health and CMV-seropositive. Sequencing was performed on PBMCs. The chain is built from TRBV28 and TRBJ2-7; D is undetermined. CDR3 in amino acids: CASSFIQASYEQYF. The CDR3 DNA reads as TGTGCCAGCAGTTTCATCCAGGCATCCTACGAGCAGTACTTC.